This TCR beta chain was documented in a study of neoadjuvant anti-PD-1 for oral cavity cancer. The junction had 5 bases not matched to a gene; V was cut back by 4 bases and J by 3 bases. Germline CDR1 and CDR2: MNHNS and SASEGT. CDR3 length: 15 amino acids. Six replicates per PBMC sample, mostly from approximately 0.45 ug of genomic DNA. Here immunoSEQ multiplex PCR was the method, and the copy in TCRdb shows in-frame clones only, minus some. The data hold around 34,000 clones, with about 86% observed a single time. The chain has TRBV6-1 and TRBJ1-5; TRBD1 matches at 8 bases. The material was PBMCs, obtained before nivolumab (anti-PD-1) treatment. The clonotype originates from a person between 40 and 80 years old with oral cavity squamous cell carcinoma. CDR3 sequence reads: CASSVDRGLNQPQHF. The CDR3 DNA sequence: TGTGCCAGCAGTGTTGACAGGGGACTCAATCAGCCCCAGCATTTT.